This T cell receptor beta chain was sequenced for a study of T cell responses to AZD1222 COVID-19 vaccine. Study-wide points: Baseline testing showed seropositivity in only a handful of AZD1222 recipients.

This clone was seen just once. Its antigen is undetermined. TCRdb's table, derived via immunoSEQ multiplex PCR, lists solely in-frame clones and lacks some. The repertoire holds approximately 150,000 clones, with less than 95% as singletons. The receptor was isolated from an adult who received the MenACWY meningococcal vaccine as a control. The input for sequencing was peripheral blood, taken 28 days after the second dose of the MenACWY control vaccine.

The CDR3 here is CSASRQGRDTEAFF. The CDR3 DNA sequence: TGCAGTGCTAGTAGGCAGGGGAGGGACACTGAAGCTTTCTTT. The chain recombines TRBV20-1 with TRBJ1-1; D is possibly TRBD1 (6 bases). The CDR3 totals 14 residues. V lost 3 bases, J lost 3 bases, and 14 bases lay in between. CDR1 is DFQATT, CDR2 SNEGSKA, per germline (reference sequence).